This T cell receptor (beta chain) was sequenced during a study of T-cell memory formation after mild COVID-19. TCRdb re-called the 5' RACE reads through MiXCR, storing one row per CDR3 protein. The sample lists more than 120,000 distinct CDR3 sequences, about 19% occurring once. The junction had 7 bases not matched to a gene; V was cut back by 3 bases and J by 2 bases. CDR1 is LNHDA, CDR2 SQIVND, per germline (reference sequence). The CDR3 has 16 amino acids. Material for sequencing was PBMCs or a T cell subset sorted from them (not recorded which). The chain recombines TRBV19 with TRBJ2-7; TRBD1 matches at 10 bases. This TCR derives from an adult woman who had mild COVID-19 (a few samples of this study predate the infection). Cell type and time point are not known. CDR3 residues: CASSIGDRGSAYEQYF. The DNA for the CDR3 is TGTGCCAGTAGTATTGGGGACAGGGGCTCGGCCTACGAGCAGTACTTC.